This T cell receptor beta chain was documented in a study of beta chain features in type 1 diabetes (dated 2018 in TCRdb). Describing the broader study: No differences in mean age, gender distribution, total cell number or subset yield were found between patients and healthy donors. Naive and central memory subsets were obtained from all 30 or so donors, but regulatory and stem cell-like memory subsets were isolated from only 8 patients and 8 healthy donors. A total of some 100,000,000 sorted cells were examined across all samples, and the number of cells per subset was strongly correlated with RNA yield. The study compared TCRB repertoires of sorted circulating CD4+ T cell subsets between recently diagnosed type 1 diabetes patients and matched healthy donors.

Compared with germline, V lacks 5 bases and J lacks 3 bases; bases without a gene match: 7. The CDR3, cysteine through phenylalanine, is 16 amino acids long. The read is trimmed to its CDR3 DNA, 48 bases read in frame from base 1. CDR1 SNHLY and CDR2 FYNNEI were looked up in the germline V gene. This clone was observed a handful of times. Its specific antigen is unknown. Base-call qualities are not available, and no considerably larger clone is one nucleotide away. All of the isolated RNA was reverse transcribed with the High Capacity cDNA Reverse Transcription Kit, so expressed TCRB transcripts were sequenced. Deep immunoSEQ sequencing was applied to naive, central memory and regulatory T cell samples, giving an average of about 3.6 million total reads per sample. Sorted cells were lysed in RLT buffer and RNA was extracted with DNase-treated RNeasy Micro or Mini kits, depending on cell number. Each cell subset was processed separately to prevent cross-contamination, with patient and healthy donor samples processed together. The immunoSEQ multiplex PCR was used to amplify TCRB sequences from cDNA, yielding 87-bp fragments that span the CDR3 region. Sequencing of the amplicons was performed on the Illumina HiSeq platform. In the paper's pipeline: Synthetic template baselines were used to correct PCR bias computationally, reads within Hamming distance 2 were collapsed together, and singletons that could not be merged were discarded. Reads were aligned against IMGT to assign V, D and J genes, CDR3 length and insertions or deletions at six rearrangement sites. Within each subset, clonotype counts were normalized to sorted cell number, and only after that were true diversity and Gini coefficients computed with the tcR R package. The overlap coefficient, calculated on TCRB nucleotide sequences, was used to measure repertoire sharing. Out-of-frame TCRB sequences from naive cells were analyzed as a proxy for the pre-selection repertoire. The clones in this table, taken by TCRdb from immuneACCESS, are in-frame only. Not every clone is retained; where verified, under half of the shortfall comes from an unresolved V gene, and the cause of the rest is unknown. V, J and clone size were drawn from that table, and D and trimming were deduced from the DNA. This sample has some 640,000 clones in its table, and about an eighth of those were observed once. Of the sample, just under 0.04% falls within the top ten clones.

What the study reported, not specific to this receptor: Naive, central memory and regulatory TCRB repertoires appeared more similar among patients than among healthy donors. A moderate but significant shortening of TCRB CDR3 length was observed in type 1 diabetes patients in all four CD4+ subsets. Only small numbers of individuals were included in the HLA sub-analyses, which left unresolved whether HLA type had any influence on TCRB rearrangement. PCR may preferentially amplify shorter templates, but because patient and control samples were amplified and corrected together, any resulting skew would affect both groups equally. Fewer insertions and more nucleotide deletions at VDJ recombination sites were observed in patients with type 1 diabetes, implying thymic rearrangement abnormalities. Because cDNA was sequenced instead of genomic DNA, highly expressing activated cells could be over-represented, though the groups showed no difference in activation or CD3 levels.

Each donor gave one peripheral blood draw, averaging approximately 0.11 L, which was collected into heparinised tubes. A BD FACSAria II and a panel including CD45RO, CCR7, CD25, CD127, CD95 and CD27 were used to sort naive, central memory, regulatory and stem cell-like memory CD4+ T cells. All sorted populations exceeded 95% purity. PBMCs were isolated immediately by Lymphoprep density gradient centrifugation and stained directly without culture. So that batch effects would be minimized, each experiment stained and sorted samples in pairs, pairing one healthy donor with one patient. The TCR was taken from a man aged 18 to 29 with type 1 diabetes. Rearrangement joined TRBV2 to TRBJ2-6, with TRBD1 matching 7 junction bases. The specimen was naive CD4+ T cells from blood. Taken with the paper, the label for cell subset or site translates to: true naive CD4+ T cells. Here is the DNA: TGTGCCAGCAGTTTGTTGACAGGGCGTGGGGCCAACGTCCTGACTTTC. Its protein product is CASSLLTGRGANVLTF.